This T cell receptor beta chain was identified during a study of Graves' ophthalmopathy and Graves' hyperthyroidism. Study-wide background: Hyperthyroidism was considered stable when no ophthalmopathy appeared within 18 months of follow-up. Whole-study results and caveats: Most expanded clonotypes in thyroid above 0.001 frequency also showed up in blood.

Each hyperthyroidism patient was newly diagnosed, with under 2 months' duration, and aged 18 to 65. Patients were excluded if they had other autoimmune diseases or uncontrolled infections, and likewise if pregnancy or lactation applied. Turning to this clonotype: Its target is unknown.

V was clipped by 5 bases and J by 8 bases, with 9 bases between them. The length of the CDR3 is 11 residues. Germline values: CDR1 DFQATT, CDR2 SNEGSKA (reference sequence). The TCR beta CDR3 regions underwent amplification from RNA transcripts. HTBI primers primed a first-round RT-PCR, and a second-round multiplex PCR followed. One entry per CDR3 protein, called by TCRdb with MiXCR from the multiplex PCR reads. The sample holds around 1,000,000 distinct CDR3 sequences, about 36% seen once. The specimen sequenced was peripheral blood or thyroid tissue (not recorded which). The chain combines TRBV20-1 with TRBJ1-4; tentative D call: TRBD1 (5 bases). This receptor was identified in an adult man with Graves' hyperthyroidism. The CDR3 loop reads CSAPGEEKLFF. In DNA form, the CDR3 reads TGCAGTGCTCCGGGGGAGGAAAAACTGTTTTTT.